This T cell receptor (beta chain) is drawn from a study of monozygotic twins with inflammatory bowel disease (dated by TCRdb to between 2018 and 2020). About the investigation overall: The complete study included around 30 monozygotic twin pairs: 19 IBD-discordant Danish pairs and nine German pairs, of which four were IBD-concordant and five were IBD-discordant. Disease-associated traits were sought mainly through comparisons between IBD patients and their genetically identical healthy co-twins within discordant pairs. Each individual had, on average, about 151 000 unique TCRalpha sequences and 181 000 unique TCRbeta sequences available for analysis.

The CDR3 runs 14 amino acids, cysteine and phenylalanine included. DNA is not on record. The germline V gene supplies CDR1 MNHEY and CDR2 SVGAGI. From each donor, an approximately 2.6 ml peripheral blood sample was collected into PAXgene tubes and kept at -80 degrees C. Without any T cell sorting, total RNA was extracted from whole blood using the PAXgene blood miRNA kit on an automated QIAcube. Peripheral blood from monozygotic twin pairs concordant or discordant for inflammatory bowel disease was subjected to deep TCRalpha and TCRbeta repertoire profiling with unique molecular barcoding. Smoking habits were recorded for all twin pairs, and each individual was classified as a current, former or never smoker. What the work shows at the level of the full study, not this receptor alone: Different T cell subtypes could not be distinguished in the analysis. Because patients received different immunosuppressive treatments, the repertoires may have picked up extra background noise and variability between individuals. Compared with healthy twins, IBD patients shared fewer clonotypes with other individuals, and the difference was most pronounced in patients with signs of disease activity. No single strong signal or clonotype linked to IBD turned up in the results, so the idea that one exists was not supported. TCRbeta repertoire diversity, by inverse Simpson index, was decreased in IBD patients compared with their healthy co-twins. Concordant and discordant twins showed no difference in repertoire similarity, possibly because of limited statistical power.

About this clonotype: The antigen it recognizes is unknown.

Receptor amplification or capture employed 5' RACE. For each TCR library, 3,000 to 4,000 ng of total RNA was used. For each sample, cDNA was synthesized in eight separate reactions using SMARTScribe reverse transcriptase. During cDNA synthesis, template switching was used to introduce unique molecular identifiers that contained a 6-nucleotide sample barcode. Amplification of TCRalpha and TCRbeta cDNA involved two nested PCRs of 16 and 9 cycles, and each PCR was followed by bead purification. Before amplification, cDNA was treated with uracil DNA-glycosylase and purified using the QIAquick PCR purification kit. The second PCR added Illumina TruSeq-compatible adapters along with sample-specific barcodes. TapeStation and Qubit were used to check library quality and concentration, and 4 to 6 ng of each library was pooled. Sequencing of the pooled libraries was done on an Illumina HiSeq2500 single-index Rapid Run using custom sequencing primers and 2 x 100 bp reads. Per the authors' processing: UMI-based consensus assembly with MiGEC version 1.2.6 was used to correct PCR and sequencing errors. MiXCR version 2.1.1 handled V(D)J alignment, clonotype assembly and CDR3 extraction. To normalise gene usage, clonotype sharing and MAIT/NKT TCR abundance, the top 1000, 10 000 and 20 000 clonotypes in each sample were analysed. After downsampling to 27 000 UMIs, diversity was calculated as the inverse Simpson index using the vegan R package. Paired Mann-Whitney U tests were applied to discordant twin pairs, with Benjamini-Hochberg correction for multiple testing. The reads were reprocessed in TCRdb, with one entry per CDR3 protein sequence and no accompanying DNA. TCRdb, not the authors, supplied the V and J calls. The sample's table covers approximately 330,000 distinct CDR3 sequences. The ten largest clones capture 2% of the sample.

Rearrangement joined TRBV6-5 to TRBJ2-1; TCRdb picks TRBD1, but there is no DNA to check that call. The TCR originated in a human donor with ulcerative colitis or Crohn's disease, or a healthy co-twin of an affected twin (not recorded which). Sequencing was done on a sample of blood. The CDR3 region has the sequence CASSYSGTVNEQFF.